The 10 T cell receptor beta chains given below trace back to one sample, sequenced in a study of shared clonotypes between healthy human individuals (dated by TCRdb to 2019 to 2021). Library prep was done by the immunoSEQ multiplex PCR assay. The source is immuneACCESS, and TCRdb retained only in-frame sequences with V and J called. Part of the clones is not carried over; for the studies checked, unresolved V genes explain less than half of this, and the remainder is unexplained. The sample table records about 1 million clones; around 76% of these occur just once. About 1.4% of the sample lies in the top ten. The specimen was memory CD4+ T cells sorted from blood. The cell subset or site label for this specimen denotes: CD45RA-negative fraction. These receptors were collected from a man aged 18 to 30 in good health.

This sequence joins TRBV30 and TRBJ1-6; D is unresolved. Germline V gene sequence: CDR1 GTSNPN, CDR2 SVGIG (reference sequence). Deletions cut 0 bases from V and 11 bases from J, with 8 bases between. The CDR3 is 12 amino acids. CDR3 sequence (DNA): TGTGCCTGGAGTGTATCGGACCCACCCCTCCACTTT. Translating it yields CAWSVSDPPLHF.

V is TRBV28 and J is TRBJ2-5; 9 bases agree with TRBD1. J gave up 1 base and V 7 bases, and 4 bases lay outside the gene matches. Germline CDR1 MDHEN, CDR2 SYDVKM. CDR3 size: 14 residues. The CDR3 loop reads CASMTGGSQETQYF. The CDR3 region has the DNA TGTGCCAGCATGACAGGGGGATCCCAAGAGACCCAGTACTTC.

CDR3 sequence: CASRRGLASYEQYF. The CDR3 DNA follows: TGTGCCAGCAGACGTGGACTAGCGTCCTACGAGCAGTACTTC. The chain links TRBV6-5 to TRBJ2-7; 9 bases are shared with TRBD2. With V trimmed by 6 bases and J by 1 base, 4 bases remained unmatched. The germline V gene encodes CDR1 MNHEY and CDR2 SVGAGI. CDR3 size: 14 residues.

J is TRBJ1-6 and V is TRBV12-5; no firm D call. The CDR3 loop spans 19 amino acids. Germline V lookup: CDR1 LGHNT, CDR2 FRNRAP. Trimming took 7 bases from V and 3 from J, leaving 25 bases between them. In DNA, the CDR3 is TGTGCTAGTGCCCACTTCAGTGAAATCCTGGGGATCTATAATTCACCCCTCCACTTT. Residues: CASAHFSEILGIYNSPLHF.

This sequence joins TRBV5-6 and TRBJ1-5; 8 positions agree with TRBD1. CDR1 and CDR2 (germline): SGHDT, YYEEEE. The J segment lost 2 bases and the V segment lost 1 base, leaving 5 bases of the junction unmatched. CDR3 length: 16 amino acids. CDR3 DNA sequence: TGTGCCAGCAGCTTGAGGTCGGGACAGGGCAATCAGCCCCAGCATTTT. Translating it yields CASSLRSGQGNQPQHF. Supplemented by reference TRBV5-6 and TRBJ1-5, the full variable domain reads DAGVTQSPTHLIKTRGQQVTLRCSPKSGHDTVSWYQQALGQGPQFIFQYYEEEERQRGNFPDRFSGHQFPNYSSELNVNALLLGDSALYLCASSLRSGQGNQPQHFGDGTRLSIL.

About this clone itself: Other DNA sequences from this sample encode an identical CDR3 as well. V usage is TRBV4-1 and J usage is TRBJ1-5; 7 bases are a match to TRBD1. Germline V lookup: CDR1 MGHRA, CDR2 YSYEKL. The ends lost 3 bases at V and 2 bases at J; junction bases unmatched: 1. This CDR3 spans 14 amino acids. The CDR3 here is CASSHTGGNQPQHF. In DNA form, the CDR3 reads TGCGCCAGCAGCCATACAGGGGGCAATCAGCCCCAGCATTTT.

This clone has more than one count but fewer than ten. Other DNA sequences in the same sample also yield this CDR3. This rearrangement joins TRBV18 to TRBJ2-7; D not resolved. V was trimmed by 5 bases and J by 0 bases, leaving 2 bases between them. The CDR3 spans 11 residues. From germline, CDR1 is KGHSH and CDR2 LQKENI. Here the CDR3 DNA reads TGTGCCAGCTCATTCTCCTACGAGCAGTACTTC. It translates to CASSFSYEQYF.

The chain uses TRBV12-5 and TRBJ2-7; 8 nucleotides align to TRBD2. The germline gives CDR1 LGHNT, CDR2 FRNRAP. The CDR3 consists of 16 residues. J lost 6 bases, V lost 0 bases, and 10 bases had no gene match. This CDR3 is CASGLVEVAGRVEQYF. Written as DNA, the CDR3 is TGTGCTAGTGGTTTGGTAGAGGTAGCGGGAAGGGTCGAGCAGTACTTC.

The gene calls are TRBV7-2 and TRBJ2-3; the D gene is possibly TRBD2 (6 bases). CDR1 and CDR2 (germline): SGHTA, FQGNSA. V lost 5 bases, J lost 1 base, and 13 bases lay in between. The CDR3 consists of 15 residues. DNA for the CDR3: TGTGCCAGCAGCCAGAGAGCGGGCCGCACAGATACGCAGTATTTT. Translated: CASSQRAGRTDTQYF.

The CDR3, as DNA: TGTGCCAGCAGTGCTGGGACTAGCGGGGGCGTTAAACAGGGGTACGAGCAGTACTTC. Translated: CASSAGTSGGVKQGYEQYF. V is TRBV6-1 and J is TRBJ2-7; 14 nucleotides agree with TRBD2. The CDR3 runs to 19 residues. Trimming cost V 4 bases and J 4 bases; bases outside gene matches: 15. Germline CDR1 and CDR2: MNHNS and SASEGT.